This T cell receptor (beta chain) emerged from a study of long-term antiretroviral therapy in people with HIV (dated by TCRdb to 2022 to 2024). Regarding the research as a whole: Collection of the earliest samples took place about a decade ahead of the 2015 WHO recommendation for immediate ART, at a time when ART was typically delayed until CD4 counts fell. Whether ART initiation and durable HIV suppression were associated with changes in peripheral blood TRB repertoire composition and diversity was tested in a retrospective serial study. A total of about 190 cryopreserved PBMC samples were contributed to the cohort by 30 adults with confirmed HIV infection, with samples collected serially over a mean of approximately six years (range 1-12). Among the approximately 27 participants with HIV, fewer than twelve were female. No cross-contamination during QIAcube processing turned up in test extractions that ran a monoclonal T-cell line alongside 30 to 40 polyclonal samples.

Regarding this clone: It lacks a known antigen. The sample holds no much larger clone one base away, and base qualities are not on file.

CDR1 and CDR2, per the germline V gene, are SNHLY and FYNNEI. CDR3 length: 15 amino acids, cysteine to phenylalanine. Only the CDR3 portion is preserved as DNA: 45 bases, with reading frame beginning at the first base. V is cut by 3 bases and J by 3 bases, and the space between the germline ends is 14 bases. Inclusion was restricted to participants for whom at least one PBMC sample before ART initiation and at least two post-ART samples were available. All participants with HIV were treated in the United States of America. Before DNA extraction, cryopreserved samples of about 0.95-11 million PBMC were thawed and then washed. At the time of the earliest PBMC sample for each participant with HIV, ages ranged from about 23 to 60 years. Each participant contributed PBMC samples from 1-4 timepoints before ART initiation and 2-8 timepoints after ART initiation, with a median of 7 samples. Serial HIV viral load, CD4+ T-cell count, ART history and demographic data were obtained for every participant. Genomic DNA was extracted from unsorted PBMC with a Qiagen kit on a QIAcube, processed in batches of 12 samples.

The immunoSEQ hsTCRB v3.0 assay was used at survey level resolution for TRB variable region sequencing. The targeted TRB sequencing depth was about 35,000-55,000 T-cell genomes per sample. TRB libraries were pooled and sequenced on an Illumina MiSeq using a v3 150-cycle kit. Under the source paper's analysis protocol: Repertoire analysis ran in R within a reproducible Nextflow workflow covering QC, data transformation and analysis. LymphoSeq2, an R package for AIRR-Seq data exploration, was used to implement custom analyses. A few samples that produced fewer than 5000 total TRB sequences were removed, so 200 or so HIV repertoires were analyzed. Of the roughly 180 retained HIV repertoires, about 60 were collected before and around 130 after ART initiation. Repertoires were downsampled to 5000 TRB nucleotide sequences, with summary statistics averaged over 100 downsampling iterations. TRB sequences were retained for analysis only if CDR3 regions of at least seven amino acids were present. Diversity was measured with a Shannon entropy-derived clonality score and the Gini coefficient. In repertoire networks, the top 5000 CDR3 amino acid sequences were linked whenever an edit distance of one separated two sequences. For TRB CDR3 amino acid sequences, antigen specificity groups and MHC restriction were predicted with GLIPH2. Known CMV, EBV, HIV or tissue antigen associations were flagged by matching CDR3 amino acid sequences against VDJdb and McPAS-TCR. Pre-ART, post-ART and control groups were compared with Wilcoxon signed-rank tests and Holm-Bonferroni correction. Imported from immuneACCESS, the table was reduced by TCRdb to in-frame sequences with V and J called. These copies leave out some clones; in studies compared against another copy, an unresolved V gene accounts for under half, and the cause of the remainder is not known. From that table come the V and J calls and clone size; the DNA was used to work out D and trimming. In this sample the table shows tens of thousands of clones, approximately 86% of which occur a single time. The top ten constitute 8% to 9% of the sample.

What the study reported, not specific to this receptor: Inferences about post-ART repertoire changes are limited because no data were available on ART adherence, viral resistance or therapy changes. Unsorted PBMC were profiled instead of sorted CD4+ and CD8+ T cells because pre-ART samples had limited cell numbers. ART initiation was associated with a significant increase in TRB diversity, but diversity stayed significantly below transplant donor controls even after long-term ART. Because PBMC availability was limited, only the TCR beta chain was sequenced, with no alpha chain pairing. CDR3 length ranges in HIV repertoires were narrower than in controls, and network structure suggested an antigen-experienced repertoire with only a slight naive shift after ART. The samples span the years 2004 to 2017, and the ART regimens used may be less effective than current regimens. At every time point, the repertoire was dominated by expanded TRB clones first identified before ART initiation, although this dominance fluctuated and, in many PLHIV, declined after ART.

The receptor's source is a man in his forties with HIV. This chain joins TRBV2 to TRBJ1-2; the D gene cannot be named for sure. The sequences come from unsorted PBMCs, collected 3 years after starting antiretroviral therapy. The DNA sequence is given as TGTGCCAGCAGTGACCCGGACGGTCAATACTATGGCTACACCTTC. Protein translation: CASSDPDGQYYGYTF. Here the CDR3 is joined to the reference TRBV2 and TRBJ1-2 genes, and the full variable domain is: EPEVTQTPSHQVTQMGQEVILRCVPISNHLYFYWYRQILGQKVEFLVSFYNNEISEKSEIFDDQFSVERPDGSNFTLKIRSTKLEDSAMYFCASSDPDGQYYGYTFGSGTRLTVV.